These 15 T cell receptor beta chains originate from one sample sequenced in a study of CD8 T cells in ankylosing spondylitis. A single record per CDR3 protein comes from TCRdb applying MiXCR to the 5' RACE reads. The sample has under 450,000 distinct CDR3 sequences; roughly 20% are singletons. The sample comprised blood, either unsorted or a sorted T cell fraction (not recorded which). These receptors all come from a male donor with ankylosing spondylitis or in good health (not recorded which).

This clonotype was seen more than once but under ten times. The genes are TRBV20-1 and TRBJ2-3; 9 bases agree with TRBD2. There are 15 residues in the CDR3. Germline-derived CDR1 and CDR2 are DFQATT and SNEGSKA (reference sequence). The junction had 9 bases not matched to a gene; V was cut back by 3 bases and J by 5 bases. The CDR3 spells CSASDGGGAGDTQYF. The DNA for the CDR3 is TGCAGTGCTAGCGATGGCGGGGGGGCTGGAGATACGCAGTATTTT.

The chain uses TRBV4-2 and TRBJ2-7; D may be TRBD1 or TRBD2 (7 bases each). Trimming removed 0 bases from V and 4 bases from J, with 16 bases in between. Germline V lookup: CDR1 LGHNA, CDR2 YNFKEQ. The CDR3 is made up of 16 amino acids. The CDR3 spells CASSQDGQGGKYEQYF. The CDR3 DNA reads TGTGCCAGCAGCCAAGATGGGCAGGGGGGGAAGTACGAGCAGTACTTC.

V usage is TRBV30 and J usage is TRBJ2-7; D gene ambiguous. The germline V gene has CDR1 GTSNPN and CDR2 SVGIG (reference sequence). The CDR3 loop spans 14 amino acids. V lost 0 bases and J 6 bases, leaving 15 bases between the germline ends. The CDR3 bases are TGTGCCTGGAGTGTAGTGGCCTTATTGGGCGAGCAGTACTTC. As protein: CAWSVVALLGEQYF.

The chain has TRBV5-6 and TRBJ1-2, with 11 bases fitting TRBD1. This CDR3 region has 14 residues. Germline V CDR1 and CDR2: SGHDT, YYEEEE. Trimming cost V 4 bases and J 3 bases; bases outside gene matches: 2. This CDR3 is CASSPDRGHYGYTF. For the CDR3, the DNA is TGTGCCAGCAGCCCGGACAGGGGGCACTATGGCTACACCTTC.

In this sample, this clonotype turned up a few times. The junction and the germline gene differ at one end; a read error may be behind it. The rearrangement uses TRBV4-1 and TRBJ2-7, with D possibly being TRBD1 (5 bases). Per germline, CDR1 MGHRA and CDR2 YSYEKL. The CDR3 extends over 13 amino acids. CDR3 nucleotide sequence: TGCGCCAGCAGCCAAGAGAAGGGGTACGGGCAGTACTTC. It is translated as CASSQEKGYGQYF.

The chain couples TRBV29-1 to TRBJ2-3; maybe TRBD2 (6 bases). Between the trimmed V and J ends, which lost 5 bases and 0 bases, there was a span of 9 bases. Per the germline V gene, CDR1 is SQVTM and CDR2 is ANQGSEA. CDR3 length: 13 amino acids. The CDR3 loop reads CSVPSGSTDTQYF. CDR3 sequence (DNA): TGCAGCGTTCCAAGCGGGAGCACAGATACGCAGTATTTT.

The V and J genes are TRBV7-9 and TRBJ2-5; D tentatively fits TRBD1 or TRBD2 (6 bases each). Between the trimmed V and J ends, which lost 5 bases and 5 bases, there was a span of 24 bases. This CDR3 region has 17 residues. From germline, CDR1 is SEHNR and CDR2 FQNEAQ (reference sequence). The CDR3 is CASSPLYGGGRGETQYF. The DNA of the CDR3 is TGTGCCAGCAGCCCGCTCTACGGAGGGGGAAGGGGGGAGACCCAGTACTTC.

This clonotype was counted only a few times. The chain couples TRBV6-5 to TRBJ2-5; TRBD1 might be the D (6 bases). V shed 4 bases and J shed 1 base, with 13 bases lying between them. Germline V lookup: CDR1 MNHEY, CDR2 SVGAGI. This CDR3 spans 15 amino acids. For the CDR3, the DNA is TGTGCCAGCAGTTCCCGGGACACTAGCCAAGAGACCCAGTACTTC. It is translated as CASSSRDTSQETQYF.

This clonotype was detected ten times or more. CDR3 sequence (DNA): TGTGCCAGCAGTGACGGAGGGGCCGGGGAGCTGTTTTTT. Encoded protein: CASSDGGAGELFF. V gene TRBV6-4 combines with J gene TRBJ2-2; a weak D match, TRBD2 (6 bases). The germline gives CDR1 MRHNA, CDR2 SNTAGT. This CDR3 contains 13 residues. Trimming took 2 bases from V and 6 from J, leaving 7 bases between them.

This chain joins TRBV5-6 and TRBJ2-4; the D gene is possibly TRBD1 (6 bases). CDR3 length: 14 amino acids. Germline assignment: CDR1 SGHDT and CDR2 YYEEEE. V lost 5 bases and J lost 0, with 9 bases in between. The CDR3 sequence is CASRIQGAKNIQYF. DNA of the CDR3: TGTGCCAGCAGAATACAGGGAGCCAAAAACATTCAGTACTTC.

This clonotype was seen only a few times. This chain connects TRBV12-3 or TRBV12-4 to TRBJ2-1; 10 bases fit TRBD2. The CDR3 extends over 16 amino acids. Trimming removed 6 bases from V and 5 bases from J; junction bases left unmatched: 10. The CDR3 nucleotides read TGTGCCAGCAGCCTCGAGGAGCGGGGGGGCCACAATGAGCAGTTCTTC. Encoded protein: CASSLEERGGHNEQFF.

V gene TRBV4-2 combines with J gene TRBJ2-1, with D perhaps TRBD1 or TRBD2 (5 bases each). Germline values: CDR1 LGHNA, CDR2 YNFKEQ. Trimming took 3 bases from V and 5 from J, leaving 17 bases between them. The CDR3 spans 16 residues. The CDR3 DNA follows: TGTGCCAGCAGCCAGGTACCGGGACGGGTGGACAATGAGCAGTTCTTC. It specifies CASSQVPGRVDNEQFF.

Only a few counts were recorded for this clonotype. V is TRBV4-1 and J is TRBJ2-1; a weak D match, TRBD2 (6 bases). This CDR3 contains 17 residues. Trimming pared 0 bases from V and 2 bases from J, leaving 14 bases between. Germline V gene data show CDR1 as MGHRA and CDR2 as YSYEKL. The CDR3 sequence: CASSQDRFAGTYNEQFF. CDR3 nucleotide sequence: TGCGCCAGCAGCCAAGATCGGTTCGCGGGGACCTACAATGAGCAGTTCTTC.

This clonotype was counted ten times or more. The DNA for the CDR3 is TGCGCCAGCAGCCAAGATCGGCTAGCGGGCCACTACAATGAGCAGTTCTTC. It codes for CASSQDRLAGHYNEQFF. This chain uses TRBV4-1 with TRBJ2-1, with TRBD2 identical over 8 bases. Germline V CDR1 and CDR2: MGHRA, YSYEKL. The CDR3 contains 17 residues. V was pared by 0 bases and J by 3 bases, with 7 bases of the junction left unmatched.

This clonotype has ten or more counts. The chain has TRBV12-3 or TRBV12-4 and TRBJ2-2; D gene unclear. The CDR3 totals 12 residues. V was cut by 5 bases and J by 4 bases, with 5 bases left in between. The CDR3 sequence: CASSLTTGELFF. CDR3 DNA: TGTGCCAGCAGTCTGACCACCGGGGAGCTGTTTTTT.